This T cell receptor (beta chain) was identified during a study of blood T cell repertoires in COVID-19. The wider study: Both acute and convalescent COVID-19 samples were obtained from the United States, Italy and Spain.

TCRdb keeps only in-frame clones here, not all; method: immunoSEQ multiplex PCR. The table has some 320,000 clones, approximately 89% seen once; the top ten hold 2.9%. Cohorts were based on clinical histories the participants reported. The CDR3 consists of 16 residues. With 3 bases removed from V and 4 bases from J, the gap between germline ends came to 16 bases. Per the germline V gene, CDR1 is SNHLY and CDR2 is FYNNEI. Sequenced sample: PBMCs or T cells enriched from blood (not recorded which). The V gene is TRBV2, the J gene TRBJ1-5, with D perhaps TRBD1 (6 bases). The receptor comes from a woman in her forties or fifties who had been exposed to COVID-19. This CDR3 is CASSEEGGRINQPQHF. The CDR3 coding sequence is TGTGCCAGCAGTGAGGAGGGGGGGCGGATAAATCAGCCCCAGCATTTT. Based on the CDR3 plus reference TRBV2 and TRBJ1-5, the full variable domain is EPEVTQTPSHQVTQMGQEVILRCVPISNHLYFYWYRQILGQKVEFLVSFYNNEISEKSEIFDDQFSVERPDGSNFTLKIRSTKLEDSAMYFCASSEEGGRINQPQHFGDGTRLSIL.